Sequencing of this TCR beta chain was carried out in a study of blood T cell repertoires in COVID-19. Study as a whole: The samples span acute and convalescent COVID-19 from the United States, Italy and Spain. PBMCs, B-cell-depleted T cells, or T cells were the source of the cDNA or gDNA that made up the material.

The CDR3 extends over 15 amino acids. Germline loops: CDR1 LGHDT, CDR2 YNNKEL (reference sequence). V dropped 4 bases and J dropped 5 bases, with 15 bases sitting between them. Methods used by the authors: Cell counts per sample came from amplifying reference gene primers. Assay: immunoSEQ multiplex PCR; the TCRdb copy retains only in-frame clones and omits some. V, J and clone size derive from that table, while D and trimming were established from the DNA sequence. This sample has fewer than 200,000 clones, with under 85% found just once. Specimen: peripheral blood. This TCR derives from a man aged 55 to 70 who had recovered from COVID-19. The chain couples TRBV3-1 (or the pseudogene TRBV3-2) to TRBJ1-5; weak D call: TRBD1 (5 bases). For the CDR3, the DNA is TGTGCCAGCAGCCGTGGAAGGGGTCGGTATCAGCCCCAGCATTTT. Its translation: CASSRGRGRYQPQHF.